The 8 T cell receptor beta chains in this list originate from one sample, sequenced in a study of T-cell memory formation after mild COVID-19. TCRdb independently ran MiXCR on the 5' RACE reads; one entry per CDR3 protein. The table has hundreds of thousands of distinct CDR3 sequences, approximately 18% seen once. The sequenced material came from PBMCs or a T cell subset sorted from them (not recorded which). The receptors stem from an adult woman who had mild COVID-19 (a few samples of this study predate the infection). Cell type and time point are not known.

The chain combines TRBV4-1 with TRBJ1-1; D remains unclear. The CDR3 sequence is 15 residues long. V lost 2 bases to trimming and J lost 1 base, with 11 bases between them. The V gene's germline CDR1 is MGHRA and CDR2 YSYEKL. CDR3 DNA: TGCGCCAGCAGCCAATTAATGGCCAAGAACACTGAAGCTTTCTTT. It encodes CASSQLMAKNTEAFF.

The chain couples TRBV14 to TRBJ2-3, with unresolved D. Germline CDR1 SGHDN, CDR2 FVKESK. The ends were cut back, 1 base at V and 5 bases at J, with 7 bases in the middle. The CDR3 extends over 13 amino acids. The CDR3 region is CASSQGPGDTQYF. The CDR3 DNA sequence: TGTGCCAGCAGCCAAGGGCCCGGAGATACGCAGTATTTT.

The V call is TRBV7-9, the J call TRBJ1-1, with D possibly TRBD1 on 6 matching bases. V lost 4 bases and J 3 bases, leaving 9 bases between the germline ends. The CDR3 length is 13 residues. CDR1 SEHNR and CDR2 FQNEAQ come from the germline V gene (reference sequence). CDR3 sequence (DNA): TGTGCCAGCAGCTACCCAGGGGACACTGAAGCTTTCTTT. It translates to CASSYPGDTEAFF.

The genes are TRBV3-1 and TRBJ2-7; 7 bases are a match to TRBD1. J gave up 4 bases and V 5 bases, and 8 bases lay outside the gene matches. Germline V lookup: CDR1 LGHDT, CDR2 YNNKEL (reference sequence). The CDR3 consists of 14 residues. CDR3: CASSDQTGSYEQYF. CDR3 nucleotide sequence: TGTGCCAGCAGCGATCAGACAGGGTCTTACGAGCAGTACTTC.

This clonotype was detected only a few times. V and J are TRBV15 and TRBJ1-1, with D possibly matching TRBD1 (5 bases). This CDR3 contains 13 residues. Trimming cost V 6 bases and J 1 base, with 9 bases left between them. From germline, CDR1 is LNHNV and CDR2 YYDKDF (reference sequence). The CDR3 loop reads CATRSGANTEAFF. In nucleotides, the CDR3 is TGTGCCACCAGAAGCGGGGCGAACACTGAAGCTTTCTTT.

The CDR3 reads CASSFSNEYNEQFF. The DNA for the CDR3 is TGCGCCAGCAGCTTTAGTAACGAGTACAATGAGCAGTTCTTC. The J gene is TRBJ2-1, the V gene TRBV5-1, with D hard to call. The V gene's germline CDR1 is SGHRS and CDR2 YFSETQ. CDR3 length equals 14 residues. The V end was cut by 2 bases, the J end by 4 bases, with 10 bases between.

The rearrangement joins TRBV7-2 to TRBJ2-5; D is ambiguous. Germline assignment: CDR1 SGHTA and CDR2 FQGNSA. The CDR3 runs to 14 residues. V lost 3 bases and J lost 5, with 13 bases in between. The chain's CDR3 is CASSLADWRETQYF. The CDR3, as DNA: TGTGCCAGCAGCTTGGCGGATTGGCGGGAGACCCAGTACTTC.

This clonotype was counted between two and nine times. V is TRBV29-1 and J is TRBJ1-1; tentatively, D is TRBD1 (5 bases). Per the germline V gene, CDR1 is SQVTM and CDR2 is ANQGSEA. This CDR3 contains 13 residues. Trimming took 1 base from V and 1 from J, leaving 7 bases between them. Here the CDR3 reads CSVEVGQNTEAFF. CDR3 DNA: TGCAGCGTTGAAGTGGGGCAGAACACTGAAGCTTTCTTT.